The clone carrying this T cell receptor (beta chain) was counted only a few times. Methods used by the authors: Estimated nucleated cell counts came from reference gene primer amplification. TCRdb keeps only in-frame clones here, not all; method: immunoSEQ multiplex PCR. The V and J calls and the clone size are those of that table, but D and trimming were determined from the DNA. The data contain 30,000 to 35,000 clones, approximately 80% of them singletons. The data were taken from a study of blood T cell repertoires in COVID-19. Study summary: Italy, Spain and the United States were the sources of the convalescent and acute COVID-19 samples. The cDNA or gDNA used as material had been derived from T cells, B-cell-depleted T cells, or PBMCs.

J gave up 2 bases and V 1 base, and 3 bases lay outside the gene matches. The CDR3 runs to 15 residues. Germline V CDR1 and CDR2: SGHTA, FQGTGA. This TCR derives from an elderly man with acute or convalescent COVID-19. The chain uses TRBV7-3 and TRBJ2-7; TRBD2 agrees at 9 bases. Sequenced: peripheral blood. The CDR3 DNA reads TGTGCCAGCAGCTTAAAAGCGGGGGGCCCCTACGAGCAGTACTTC. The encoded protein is CASSLKAGGPYEQYF. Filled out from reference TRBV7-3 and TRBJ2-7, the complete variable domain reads GAGVSQTPSNKVTEKGKYVELRCDPISGHTALYWYRQSLGQGPEFLIYFQGTGAADDSGLPNDRFFAVRPEGSVSTLKIQRTERGDSAVYLCASSLKAGGPYEQYFGPGTRLTVT.